This T cell receptor beta chain was obtained from a study of CD8 T cells in ankylosing spondylitis. Germline loops: CDR1 LGHNA, CDR2 YSLEER. J lost 1 base, V lost 0 bases, and 7 bases had no gene match. The CDR3 covers 17 residues. This clonotype has more than one count but fewer than ten. No antigen is known for it. TCRdb reprocessed the 5' RACE reads via MiXCR and lists one record per CDR3 protein. The profile shows about 300,000 distinct CDR3 sequences, more than 9% of them singletons. Study-level points and caveats: A number of the motif variants had already been described in reactive arthritis synovial fluid and blood. Reportedly, matched ankylosing spondylitis synovial fluid was significantly enriched for disease-linked clones.

The chain joins TRBV4-3 to TRBJ2-7, with 9 bases aligning to TRBD2. The sequence derives from a female donor with ankylosing spondylitis or in good health (not recorded which). Sequenced: blood, either unsorted or a sorted T cell fraction (not recorded which). The CDR3 loop reads CASSQDELAGRSYEQYF. The CDR3 DNA follows: TGCGCCAGCAGCCAAGATGAACTAGCGGGCCGATCCTACGAGCAGTACTTC.